This T cell receptor beta chain is from a study of CD8+ T cells in alopecia areata. Study details: Oral tofacitinib (5 to 10 mg twice daily) was administered to treated patients. Scalp area affected, as a percentage, set the severity score of treated patients.

Described treatment: oral pan-JAK inhibitor, 5-10 mg twice daily. cDNA reverse transcribed from extracted RNA served as the sequencing template. The assay was immunoSEQ multiplex PCR, and TCRdb's table has in-frame clones only and misses some. The table lists 110,000 or so clones, around three fifths of them singletons. V dropped 1 base and J dropped 5 bases, with 3 bases sitting between them. CDR1 and CDR2 from the germline V gene are LGHNA and YSLEER. The CDR3 has 11 residues. This receptor was identified in a human donor with alopecia areata. V and J are TRBV4-3 and TRBJ2-7; D is unclear. Sequenced material: CD4+ T cells sorted from blood, taken at week 24, from a patient treated with tofacitinib. The DNA of the CDR3 is TGCGCCAGCAGCCAAGGCAACGAGCAGTACTTC. Amino acids: CASSQGNEQYF.